Reported below is one T cell receptor beta chain. This entry is derived from a study of chemoradiotherapy in HPV16-positive cancers. Trimming cost V 5 bases and J 9 bases, with 24 bases left between them. The CDR3 spans 16 residues. Germline CDR1 reads SGHTA; CDR2 reads FQGTGA. Some clones are missing from TCRdb's copy, which holds only in-frame ones; the method was immunoSEQ multiplex PCR. Among roughly 28,000 clones listed, about 90% were seen once. The rearrangement uses TRBV7-3 and TRBJ2-3; D may be TRBD1 or TRBD2 (6 bases each). The sequence came from a human donor with HPV-associated anogenital cancer. This sample comprised blood, obtained from a patient who underwent chemoradiotherapy. The CDR3 coding sequence is TGTGCCAGCAGCGCCCAACTAGTCGGGGGCCCTGGGACGCAGTATTTT. It yields the protein CASSAQLVGGPGTQYF.